This entry lists 8 T cell receptor beta chains sequenced from one sample in a study of cytomegalovirus exposure and HLA in healthy donors. The PCR had 60 Vbeta and 13 Jbeta primers. Sequenced by immunoSEQ multiplex PCR; TCRdb stores in-frame clones only, minus some. Here the sample table reports 60,000 to 80,000 clones. The material sequenced was PBMCs. These receptors were taken from a man aged 40-50 years in good health and CMV-seronegative.

This chain links TRBV7-2 with TRBJ1-3, with D possibly matching TRBD1 (5 bases). There are 15 residues in the CDR3. Germline V CDR1 and CDR2: SGHTA, FQGNSA. V lost 1 base, J lost 1 base, and 8 bases lay in between. Here the CDR3 DNA reads TGTGCCAGCAGCTTAGGACAGTATTCTGGAAACACCATATATTTT. It is translated as CASSLGQYSGNTIYF.

Here the CDR3 DNA reads TGTGCCAGCAGCTTACTAAGAGGACAGATCTATGGCTACACCTTC. Encoded protein: CASSLLRGQIYGYTF. The chain has TRBV7-9 and TRBJ1-2, with a tentative D call TRBD1 (6 bases). Germline CDR1 is SEHNR and CDR2 is FQNEAQ (reference sequence). V lost 2 bases and J lost 4, with 14 bases in between. CDR3 length: 15 residues.

This chain connects TRBV2 to TRBJ2-5, with TRBD2 matching 9 bases. The CDR3 has 16 residues. V shed 6 bases, J shed 0 bases, and the junction held 8 bases outside the gene matches. Germline CDR1 and CDR2: SNHLY and FYNNEI. The CDR3 bases are TGTGCCAGCAGGACAAGGGTAGCGGGGGACCAAGAGACCCAGTACTTC. This gives the protein CASRTRVAGDQETQYF.

The CDR3, as DNA: TGTGCCAGCAGCTGGGACAGGAGTGAAAACACTGAAGCTTTCTTT. This translates into CASSWDRSENTEAFF. This sequence joins TRBV11-1 and TRBJ1-1; 8 bases agree with TRBD1. V was pared by 4 bases and J by 2 bases, with 6 bases of the junction left unmatched. Germline V gives CDR1 SGHAT, CDR2 FQDESV (reference sequence). The CDR3 contains 15 residues.

The chain couples TRBV7-9 to TRBJ2-7; 7 bases align to TRBD1. CDR3 length: 14 residues. The V gene end was trimmed by 3 bases and the J gene end by 2 bases; junction bases not matched to a gene: 4. CDR1 is SEHNR and CDR2 is FQNEAQ in the germline V gene (reference sequence). The CDR3 is CASSFWDRPYEQYF. The DNA of the CDR3 is TGTGCCAGCAGCTTCTGGGACAGACCCTACGAGCAGTACTTC.

This rearrangement joins TRBV9 to TRBJ2-5, with 12 bases fitting TRBD2. The germline V gene encodes CDR1 SGDLS and CDR2 YYNGEE. The CDR3 runs to 19 residues. With 4 bases clipped from V and 1 base from J, the junction kept 14 bases outside the gene matches. CDR3 bases: TGTGCCAGCAGCCCCCAGAGGACTAGCGGGGCAGCGTTCCAAGAGACCCAGTACTTC. Residues: CASSPQRTSGAAFQETQYF. The full variable domain, with the rest looked up from reference TRBV9 and TRBJ2-5, is DSGVTQTPKHLITATGQRVTLRCSPRSGDLSVYWYQQSLDQGLQFLIQYYNGEERAKGNILERFSAQQFPDLHSELNLSSLELGDSALYFCASSPQRTSGAAFQETQYFGPGTRLLVL.

In the case of this clone: The same CDR3 arises from other DNA sequences in this sample as well. V gene TRBV2 combines with J gene TRBJ2-7; D is perhaps TRBD1 (6 bases). Trimming took off 7 bases at V and 2 bases at J, with 12 bases between the two ends. Germline loops: CDR1 SNHLY, CDR2 FYNNEI. This CDR3 comprises 13 residues. This chain's CDR3 is CASTWTDPYEQYF. The CDR3 nucleotides are TGTGCCAGCACCTGGACAGATCCCTACGAGCAGTACTTC.

J is TRBJ1-1 and V is TRBV18; 9 nucleotides agree with TRBD1. The junction had 5 bases not matched to a gene; V was cut back by 3 bases and J by 3 bases. The CDR3 has 15 residues. Germline loops: CDR1 KGHSH, CDR2 LQKENI. The CDR3 DNA sequence: TGTGCCAGCTCACCTGGGACAGGGCGGGACACTGAAGCTTTCTTT. Translation gives CASSPGTGRDTEAFF.